A selection of T cell receptor beta chains follows, all from one sample in a study of response to subunit inactivated influenza vaccine. TCRdb reprocessed the RT-PCR reads with MiXCR, giving one entry per CDR3 protein. The sample includes roughly 570,000 distinct CDR3 sequences, 10% to 15% of them seen just once. The material sequenced was PBMCs from blood, taken 45 days after vaccination. The receptors stem from a man aged 45-60 years who received an inactivated influenza vaccine. The CDR3 runs from the conserved cysteine through the conserved F or W. Each record gives: V gene, D gene, CDR3 protein. The D gene is left open where the match is weak.

TRBV5-1	TRBD1	CASSMTGGTGELFF
TRBV6-5	NA	CASSYLGPTYEQYF
TRBV3-1	TRBD1	CASSPGQGSGELFF
TRBV28	NA	CASSLTGVSQETQYF
TRBV24-1	TRBD2	CATSDFGGEDYNEQFF
TRBV6-1	NA	CASSPAGKNNEQFF
TRBV19	NA	CASSWGRQETQYF
TRBV20-1	TRBD2	CSARSPSGVTYNEQFF
TRBV2	NA	CASGTRSVGDTQYF
TRBV10-3	NA	CAISESRASYGYTF
TRBV2	NA	CAIGIAFGGTRINEQFF
TRBV5-1	NA	CASRQAYRGTNEKLFF
TRBV16	NA	CASSRDEGHTEAFF
TRBV10-3	NA	CAIRGAGANTEAFF
TRBV7-9	NA	CASREGGLDIQYF
TRBV24-1	NA	CATSDNRDWPQHF
TRBV29-1	NA	CSVLGWDTGELFF
TRBV7-2	NA	CASAPRGGKYNEQFF
TRBV5-6	NA	CASSLRGRNQPQHF
TRBV29-1	TRBD1	CSVEPRTGGIAGELFF
TRBV6-6	NA	CASSPIIGQFF
TRBV14	NA	CASSQAGFLGTDTQYF
TRBV20-1	TRBD1	CSARDRDSLFGYTF
TRBV20-1	NA	CSARDITDYEQYF
TRBV20-1	NA	CSARDTQYF
TRBV7-8	TRBD2	CASSPWTSGSPDTQYF
TRBV3-1	TRBD2	CASSQRLAGGEQYF
TRBV5-1	NA	CASSFETRNNEQFF
TRBV12-3/TRBV12-4	NA	CASRPQGGEKLFF
TRBV18	NA	CASSPAGISYNEQFF
TRBV7-8	NA	CASSLPRSGETQYF
TRBV12-3/TRBV12-4	TRBD2	CASSFGTSGANEQFF
TRBV27	TRBD2	CASSSHPSPRWASGGVTDTQYF
TRBV7-6	NA	CASSLEVWGGVKTFF
TRBV4-3	NA	CASSQGGFRSQYF
TRBV27	NA	CASRGPNTEAFF
TRBV3-1	TRBD2	CTHRSHSGTSGPQETQYF
TRBV10-3	NA	CAISGAGPYEQYF
TRBV4-3	NA	CASSENILPLYEQYF
TRBV5-1	TRBD1	CASSLVDRGIRDEKLFF
TRBV6-2/TRBV6-3	TRBD2	CASSYAGVYEQYF
TRBV6-2/TRBV6-3	TRBD2	CASSILAGVYNEQFF
TRBV20-1	NA	CSASGVTNTGELFF
TRBV15	NA	CATSRAGGSYEQYF
TRBV4-3	NA	CAPHPGCLYEQYF
TRBV7-8	TRBD2	CASSFGRGGGNEQFF
TRBV6-2/TRBV6-3	TRBD2	CASSAGGGLRSEQYF
TRBV15	NA	CATSRVNTEAFF
TRBV6-1	TRBD2	CASSRGVLLTNYEQYF
TRBV9	TRBD1	CASSVPGQSGYTF
TRBV14	NA	CASSQGTNTYF
TRBV20-1	NA	CSAPDGRITEAFF